One T cell receptor (beta chain) is described in this entry. Antigen specificity is unknown. PCR employed 60 Vbeta and 13 Jbeta primers. Sequencing was performed with immunoSEQ multiplex PCR; in TCRdb, only in-frame clones are kept and a portion is missing. The table records 150,000 or so clones, about 74% of them present only once. This entry is derived from a study of cytomegalovirus exposure and HLA in healthy donors. The study, taken as a whole, reports: Researchers counted 150 to 200 TCR beta chains as cytomegalovirus-associated. In a later analysis, a missense DCLRE1C variant was linked to TCR beta V- and J-gene trimming.

There were likely unrecorded immune exposures, though donors were nominally healthy when sampled. The CDR3 runs to 16 residues. The ends were cut back, 3 bases at V and 4 bases at J, with 16 bases in the middle. Looked up from germline, CDR1 is MDHEN and CDR2 is SYDVKM. This chain joins TRBV28 and TRBJ2-1, with D maybe TRBD2 (6 bases). The TCR originated in a male donor in good health and CMV-seronegative. Sequencing input: PBMCs. CDR3 protein: CASSFHAGRRYNEQFF. The CDR3 DNA reads as TGTGCCAGCAGTTTTCACGCAGGGAGGAGGTACAATGAGCAGTTCTTC.